The 18 T cell receptor beta chains below all came from one sample that was sequenced in a study of CD8 T cells in Susac syndrome. Reverse transcription of 0.5 to 1 ug RNA used random hexamers. TCRdb reanalysed the immunoSEQ multiplex PCR reads using MiXCR and keeps one entry per CDR3 protein. Of 150,000 to 180,000 distinct CDR3 sequences in the sample, roughly 96% are singletons; the top ten hold 0.14% to 0.15%. Sequencing was performed on CD8+ T cells from PBMCs. The receptors stem from a human donor with multiple sclerosis.

The chain carries TRBV5-1 and TRBJ1-2; D is undetermined. The length of the CDR3 is 14 residues. Germline-derived CDR1 and CDR2 are SGHRS and YFSETQ. Trimming stripped 0 bases from V and 2 bases from J, with 8 bases between. CDR3 region: CASSLESGNYGYTF. The CDR3 coding sequence is TGCGCCAGCAGCTTGGAATCAGGCAACTATGGCTACACCTTC.

The chain carries TRBV9 and TRBJ2-2, with D uncertain. Germline V lookup: CDR1 SGDLS, CDR2 YYNGEE. This CDR3 has 12 residues. The V and J ends lost 7 bases and 2 bases respectively, with 6 bases between them. The DNA of the CDR3 is TGTGCCAGCGGTGAAAACACCGGGGAGCTGTTTTTT. Its translation: CASGENTGELFF.

The chain has TRBV9 and TRBJ1-1, with D unclear. This CDR3 comprises 13 residues. V lost 0 bases and J lost 1, with 4 bases in between. Germline loops: CDR1 SGDLS, CDR2 YYNGEE. The CDR3, as DNA: TGTGCCAGCAGCGTAGATGGGAACACTGAAGCTTTCTTT. Translated, it gives CASSVDGNTEAFF.

The V and J genes are TRBV9 and TRBJ2-5; 7 nucleotides line up with TRBD2. Germline V gives CDR1 SGDLS, CDR2 YYNGEE. Trimming removed 7 bases from V and 5 bases from J; junction bases left unmatched: 8. The CDR3 is 13 amino acids. CDR3 sequence (DNA): TGTGCCAGCGGCCCCCAGGGAGGGGAGACCCAGTACTTC. Its protein is CASGPQGGETQYF. The complete variable domain, with remaining parts taken from reference TRBV9 and TRBJ2-5, reads DSGVTQTPKHLITATGQRVTLRCSPRSGDLSVYWYQQSLDQGLQFLIQYYNGEERAKGNILERFSAQQFPDLHSELNLSSLELGDSALYFCASGPQGGETQYFGPGTRLLVL.

This chain uses TRBV3-1 with TRBJ2-1; D is ambiguous. Germline CDR1 is LGHDT and CDR2 is YNNKEL (reference sequence). Trimming took 1 base from V and 0 from J, leaving 10 bases between them. CDR3 length: 16 amino acids. The CDR3 DNA is TGTGCCAGCAGCCAAGTTACGAAGAGCTCCTACAATGAGCAGTTCTTC. Translated: CASSQVTKSSYNEQFF.

The rearrangement links TRBV27 to TRBJ2-7, with a weak D call TRBD1 (6 bases). CDR3 size: 13 residues. Per germline, CDR1 MNHEY and CDR2 SMNVEV (reference sequence). V was shortened by 4 bases and J by 3 bases, with 10 bases between the two germline ends. In DNA form, the CDR3 reads TGTGCCAGCAGTTACAGGGTGGGCTACGAGCAGTACTTC. This gives the protein CASSYRVGYEQYF.

This chain joins TRBV12-5 and TRBJ2-5; unclear D gene. V was trimmed by 0 bases and J by 0 bases, leaving 8 bases between them. Germline CDR1 is LGHNT and CDR2 is FRNRAP. The length of the CDR3 is 15 residues. CDR3 nucleotide sequence: TGTGCTAGTGGTTTGGTAATGGAGTACCAAGAGACCCAGTACTTC. This gives the protein CASGLVMEYQETQYF.

The table lists this clonotype with a count of one. The rearrangement links TRBV30 to TRBJ1-1; D unclear. The V end was cut by 2 bases, the J end by 0 bases, with 4 bases between. CDR1 and CDR2 (germline): GTSNPN, SVGIG (reference sequence). This CDR3 is 12 amino acids long. The CDR3 sequence: CAWSLLNTEAFF. CDR3 bases: TGTGCCTGGAGTCTTCTGAACACTGAAGCTTTCTTT.

This chain's CDR3 is CASSRAGGLADTQYF. CDR3 DNA: TGTGCCAGCAGCCGAGCGGGGGGGTTAGCAGATACGCAGTATTTT. The rearrangement links TRBV5-4 to TRBJ2-3; the match to TRBD2 covers 10 bases. The ends lost 4 bases at V and 4 bases at J; junction bases unmatched: 6. Germline CDR1 SGHNT, CDR2 YYREEE (reference sequence). The CDR3 totals 15 residues.

The chain recombines TRBV5-6 with TRBJ1-5; 7 bases agree with TRBD1. The V segment lost 4 bases and the J segment 0 bases; nucleotides outside the gene matches: 7. The CDR3 is 16 residues long. The germline CDR1 and CDR2 sequences are SGHDT and YYEEEE. The CDR3 sequence is CASSAGTVFSNQPQHF. The CDR3 DNA reads TGTGCCAGCAGCGCTGGGACAGTATTTAGCAATCAGCCCCAGCATTTT.

This clonotype showed up just once. V and J are TRBV4-1 and TRBJ2-7; 7 nucleotides align to TRBD1. Trimming at V came to 1 base and at J to 4 bases, leaving 10 bases not matched to a gene. The germline CDR1 and CDR2 sequences are MGHRA and YSYEKL. The CDR3 extends over 16 amino acids. The CDR3 is CASSQGDSFSPYEQYF. The CDR3 coding sequence is TGCGCCAGCAGCCAAGGGGACAGTTTTTCCCCTTACGAGCAGTACTTC.

The rearrangement joins TRBV11-2 to TRBJ1-1; D not certain. Germline values: CDR1 SGHAT, CDR2 FQNNGV. V gave up 4 bases and J gave up 1 base, with 16 bases separating them. The CDR3 is made up of 16 amino acids. This CDR3 reads CASSSRPGRSNTEAFF. The CDR3 nucleotides read TGTGCCAGCAGCTCAAGACCGGGCCGTTCGAACACTGAAGCTTTCTTT.

The V gene is TRBV20-1, the J gene TRBJ2-2; the D is unclear. Between the trimmed V and J ends, which lost 5 bases and 4 bases, there was a span of 11 bases. The CDR3 totals 13 residues. Germline V gene data show CDR1 as DFQATT and CDR2 as SNEGSKA (reference sequence). The CDR3 DNA reads as TGCAGTGCTGAAGACGACTCCACCGGGGAGCTGTTTTTT. Its protein product is CSAEDDSTGELFF.

This chain connects TRBV30 to TRBJ1-6; TRBD1 might be the D (5 bases). The germline gives CDR1 GTSNPN, CDR2 SVGIG (reference sequence). The V end was cut by 3 bases, the J end by 7 bases, with 13 bases between. This CDR3 spans 14 amino acids. Here the CDR3 reads CAWSISRGNSPLHF. In DNA form, the CDR3 reads TGTGCCTGGAGCATCTCCCGGGGGAATTCACCCCTCCACTTT.

The V gene is TRBV3-1, the J gene TRBJ1-2; tentatively, D is TRBD1 (5 bases). CDR1 is LGHDT and CDR2 is YNNKEL in the germline V gene (reference sequence). The V end was cut by 1 base, the J end by 8 bases, with 14 bases between. The CDR3 totals 14 residues. The CDR3 spells CASSQGVRDGGYTF. The DNA of the CDR3 is TGTGCCAGCAGCCAAGGGGTAAGGGACGGCGGCTACACCTTC.

The V and J genes are TRBV30 and TRBJ2-7; 9 nucleotides match TRBD1. CDR1 is GTSNPN, CDR2 SVGIG, per germline (reference sequence). The CDR3 contains 13 residues. V was pared by 3 bases and J by 5 bases, with 5 bases of the junction left unmatched. CDR3 sequence: CAWRGTGHHEQYF. DNA for the CDR3: TGTGCCTGGAGGGGGACAGGGCACCACGAGCAGTACTTC.

This chain connects TRBV7-9 to TRBJ1-1; no reliable D call. The CDR3 extends over 15 amino acids. Trimming shortened V by 5 bases and J by 1 base, and 14 bases separated the two germline ends. Germline assignment: CDR1 SEHNR and CDR2 FQNEAQ (reference sequence). Here the CDR3 DNA reads TGTGCCAGCAGCCCCCAGCCGGCCGGGAACACTGAAGCTTTCTTT. Protein sequence: CASSPQPAGNTEAFF.

The J gene is TRBJ2-7, the V gene TRBV9; D might be TRBD1 (6 bases). The CDR3 has 15 residues. Germline V gene sequence: CDR1 SGDLS, CDR2 YYNGEE. The V and J ends lost 0 bases and 1 base respectively, with 11 bases between them. The CDR3 region is CASSVDGTRSYEQYF. Written as DNA, the CDR3 is TGTGCCAGCAGCGTAGATGGGACACGATCCTACGAGCAGTACTTC.